The 15 T cell receptor beta chains below were found in one sample sequenced in a study of T cells after yellow fever vaccination (dated by TCRdb to the late 2010s). Libraries were constructed by 5' RACE. Sequencing was performed on an Illumina HiSeq 2500. TCRdb reprocessing: public reads trimmed at Q25 with fastp, clones called with MiXCR, in-frame beta chains kept. CDR3 protein sequences are deduplicated, and each keeps its most common genes and DNA. The sample yields around 310,000 distinct CDR3 sequences; more than 8.5% were counted once. The ten largest clones take up more than 15% of the sample. The treatment or condition label of this sample denotes: live attenuated yellow fever vaccine strain. The material sequenced was PBMCs, taken on the day of the first yellow fever vaccination. These receptors all come from a man in his late teens or twenties who received the YFV17D yellow fever vaccine.

This clonotype was recorded a few times. The DNA of the CDR3 is TGTGCCAGCAGTTCGGACAGGGGGTCTTGGGGGTCAGATACGCAGTATTTT. Protein product: CASSSDRGSWGSDTQYF. The V call is TRBV11-2, the J call TRBJ2-3, with 10 positions matching TRBD1. There are 17 residues in the CDR3. From germline, CDR1 is SGHAT and CDR2 FQNNGV. The trim removed 6 bases at V and 4 bases at J, leaving 13 bases unmatched.

Of note for this clonotype: A read error is possible here, since a much larger clone lies one base away. The gene calls are TRBV6-2 or TRBV6-3 and TRBJ2-3; TRBD2 matches 7 bases. The V gene's germline CDR1 is MNHEY and CDR2 SVGEGT. The CDR3 is made up of 17 amino acids. With 0 bases clipped from V and 4 bases from J, the junction kept 10 bases outside the gene matches. In DNA form, the CDR3 reads TGTGCCAGCAGTTACTCCCCCCTAGCGGAGGGCGCAGATACGCAGTATTTT. The encoded protein is CASSYSPLAEGADTQYF.

The table lists this clonotype with many counts. The chain combines TRBV5-1 with TRBJ2-1, with D possibly TRBD2 on 5 matching bases. V lost 2 bases and J lost 2, with 8 bases in between. Germline V gene sequence: CDR1 SGHRS, CDR2 YFSETQ. CDR3 length: 14 amino acids. This chain's CDR3 is CASSFGETYNEQFF. The CDR3 coding sequence is TGCGCCAGCAGCTTTGGGGAGACCTACAATGAGCAGTTCTTC.

The CDR3 spells CASSYSTRPYYGYTF. CDR3 bases: TGTGCCAGCAGTTACTCGACCCGACCTTACTATGGCTACACCTTC. The chain is built from TRBV6-2 or TRBV6-3 and TRBJ1-2; D remains ambiguous. The CDR3 covers 15 residues. V lost 0 bases to trimming and J lost 3 bases, with 11 bases between them. Germline-derived CDR1 and CDR2 are MNHEY and SVGEGT.

V usage is TRBV7-6 and J usage is TRBJ2-5, with no clear D. Trimming removed 4 bases from V and 5 bases from J, with 14 bases in between. CDR3 length: 14 residues. CDR1 is SGHVS and CDR2 is FNYEAQ in the germline V gene. The CDR3 loop reads CASSSVGIGETQYF. The CDR3 DNA reads as TGTGCCAGCAGCTCGGTGGGGATCGGGGAGACCCAGTACTTC.

This clonotype was picked up a small number of times. CDR3 nucleotide sequence: TGCAGCGCCAGACAGGGGACTAGCTATGGCTACACCTTC. Translating it yields CSARQGTSYGYTF. This chain links TRBV29-1 with TRBJ1-2; TRBD1 agrees at 8 bases. V was clipped by 7 bases and J by 4 bases; unmatched bases: 8. The germline gives CDR1 SQVTM, CDR2 ANQGSEA. The CDR3 consists of 13 residues.

This clonotype was observed a few times. The chain couples TRBV29-1 to TRBJ2-2; 9 positions agree with TRBD1. Germline V gives CDR1 SQVTM, CDR2 ANQGSEA. The CDR3 spans 14 residues. V was clipped by 7 bases and J by 5 bases; unmatched bases: 8. The CDR3 region is CSERLDRGTGELFF. CDR3 DNA: TGCAGCGAGCGACTAGACAGGGGGACCGGGGAGCTGTTTTTT.

This clonotype has ten or more counts. This chain connects TRBV20-1 to TRBJ2-1, with 11 nucleotides matching TRBD2. CDR1 is DFQATT, CDR2 SNEGSKA, per germline (reference sequence). J gave up 5 bases and V 1 base, and 7 bases lay outside the gene matches. The CDR3 runs to 16 residues. CDR3 coding DNA: TGCAGTGCTAGAGGTGGGGGACTAGCGGTCGACAATGAGCAGTTCTTC. Its protein product is CSARGGGLAVDNEQFF.

In its sample, this clonotype was seen a few times. This chain links TRBV20-1 with TRBJ1-3; D may be TRBD1 (5 bases). With 5 bases removed from V and 2 bases from J, the gap between germline ends came to 7 bases. Germline CDR1 is DFQATT and CDR2 is SNEGSKA (reference sequence). The CDR3 contains 12 residues. In DNA, the CDR3 is TGCAGTGCTGGGACGGCTGGAAACACCATATATTTT. Translated: CSAGTAGNTIYF.

V and J are TRBV4-1 and TRBJ2-7; 11 bases are shared with TRBD1. This CDR3 is 15 amino acids long. V trimming: 2 bases; J trimming: 5 bases; junction bases outside the gene matches: 5. Germline-derived CDR1 and CDR2 are MGHRA and YSYEKL. CDR3 loop: CASSQRTGGFHEQYV. The CDR3 coding sequence is TGCGCCAGCAGCCAACGGACAGGGGGCTTCCACGAGCAGTACGTC.

The chain combines TRBV6-1 with TRBJ2-7; unclear D gene. CDR3 size: 12 residues. CDR1 MNHNS and CDR2 SASEGT come from the germline V gene. Between the trimmed V and J ends, which lost 4 bases and 6 bases, there was a span of 10 bases. DNA for the CDR3: TGTGCCAGCAGTGTTCGAGTTACCGAGCAGTACGTC. Translated: CASSVRVTEQYV.

This clonotype was seen more than once but under ten times. The V gene is TRBV4-1, the J gene TRBJ1-2, with D tentatively TRBD1 (6 bases). CDR3 length: 15 residues. Trimming shortened V by 0 bases and J by 8 bases, and 16 bases separated the two germline ends. Looked up from germline, CDR1 is MGHRA and CDR2 is YSYEKL. The CDR3 is CASSQEGGRGGGYTF. The CDR3 coding sequence is TGCGCCAGCAGCCAAGAAGGGGGAAGGGGAGGCGGCTACACCTTC.

The table lists this clonotype with many counts. The chain uses TRBV4-1 and TRBJ1-4; D unclear. Looked up from germline, CDR1 is MGHRA and CDR2 is YSYEKL. CDR3 length: 14 amino acids. V was clipped by 4 bases and J by 5 bases, with 11 bases between them. The CDR3 reads CASSLLDGNEKLFF. In DNA, the CDR3 is TGCGCCAGCAGCCTTTTGGACGGGAATGAAAAACTGTTTTTT.

This clonotype was counted at least ten times. This chain connects TRBV20-1 to TRBJ2-3; TRBD2 agrees at 9 bases. The germline V gene has CDR1 DFQATT and CDR2 SNEGSKA (reference sequence). The CDR3 is 14 amino acids. V lost 4 bases to trimming and J lost 0 bases; unmatched junction nucleotides: 2. The CDR3: CSATSGVSTDTQYF. The CDR3 DNA reads TGCAGTGCTACTAGCGGGGTTAGCACAGATACGCAGTATTTT.

On this clonotype: One end of the junction does not line up with germline, which may come from a read error. The chain uses TRBV28 and TRBJ2-5; D might be TRBD2 (5 bases). The V gene's germline CDR1 is MDHEN and CDR2 SYDVKM. The CDR3 extends over 13 amino acids. The CDR3 protein is CASREGLWETRYF. In DNA, the CDR3 is TGTGCCAGCAGGGAAGGCCTCTGGGAGACCCGGTACTTC.